Following are 25 T cell receptor beta chains from one sample sequenced in a study of T cells in Graves' hyperthyroidism and ophthalmopathy. RNA transcripts gave rise to amplified TCR beta CDR3 regions. The study used the HTBI primer set for a first-round RT-PCR of the TCR CDR3. TCRdb independently ran MiXCR on the multiplex PCR reads; one entry per CDR3 protein. The table lists about half a million distinct CDR3 sequences, around 16% of them singletons, with 25% to 30% in the top ten. The specimen sequenced was blood. These receptors all come from a woman aged 25-40 years with Graves' ophthalmopathy.

Regarding this clonotype: A single base separates this from a much larger clone, so it may be a read error. The chain is built from TRBV18 and TRBJ2-7; 7 bases fit TRBD1. The V gene's germline CDR1 is KGHSH and CDR2 LQKENI. The length of the CDR3 is 14 residues. The CDR3 protein is CAGSQGQGFNEQYF. CDR3 nucleotides: TGTGCCGGCTCACAGGGGCAGGGATTCAACGAGCAGTACTTC.

Points on this clonotype: This may be a read error: a much more frequent sequence differs by one nucleotide. The gene calls are TRBV5-1 and TRBJ1-1; TRBD1 might be the D (6 bases). V was clipped by 0 bases and J by 4 bases, with 7 bases between them. Germline CDR1 reads SGHRS; CDR2 reads YFSETQ. CDR3 length: 13 amino acids. In DNA form, the CDR3 reads TGCGCCAGCAGCTTGGAACAGGGCACTGAAGCTTTCTTT. Its protein is CASSLEQGTEAFF. The entire variable domain, with the rest obtained from reference TRBV5-1 and TRBJ1-1, is as follows: KAGVTQTPRYLIKTRGQQVTLSCSPISGHRSVSWYQQTPGQGLQFLFEYFSETQRNKGNFPGRFSGRQFSNSRSEMNVSTLELGDSALYLCASSLEQGTEAFFGQGTRLTVV.

This clonotype was seen a handful of times. This rearrangement joins TRBV9 to TRBJ2-1; TRBD2 matches 10 bases. Per the germline V gene, CDR1 is SGDLS and CDR2 is YYNGEE. With 0 bases clipped from V and 10 bases from J, the junction kept 10 bases outside the gene matches. The CDR3 covers 16 residues. The CDR3 loop is CASSVENPSGRGEQFF. CDR3 DNA sequence: TGTGCCAGCAGCGTAGAGAATCCTAGCGGGAGAGGCGAGCAGTTCTTC.

This clonotype appeared many times. Here the CDR3 DNA reads TGTGCCAGCAGCCCGAGGACAGGGGTAGCGAACACCGGGGAGCTGTTTTTT. This encodes CASSPRTGVANTGELFF. The chain couples TRBV7-8 to TRBJ2-2; 9 nucleotides agree with TRBD1. Germline V lookup: CDR1 SGHVS, CDR2 FQNEAQ. CDR3 length equals 17 residues. With 5 bases clipped from V and 0 bases from J, the junction kept 7 bases outside the gene matches.

At least ten counts were recorded for this clonotype. The chain carries TRBV12-3 or TRBV12-4 and TRBJ2-7; 12 bases align to TRBD1. V shed 6 bases, J shed 5 bases, and the junction held 11 bases outside the gene matches. The CDR3 is 16 amino acids. The CDR3 DNA reads TGTGCCAGCAGACGCAATTCCGGGACAGGGGGCGACGAGCAGTACTTC. The encoded protein is CASRRNSGTGGDEQYF.

The table lists this clonotype with a few counts. The chain employs TRBV2 and TRBJ2-7; D may be TRBD1 or TRBD2 (6 bases each). The CDR3 sequence is 15 residues long. V dropped 6 bases and J dropped 7 bases, with 22 bases sitting between them. Germline V CDR1 and CDR2: SNHLY, FYNNEI. As DNA, the CDR3 is TGTGCCAGCAGCGACCGACTAGGGGGGAGTGGGGAGCAGTACTTC. Its protein product is CASSDRLGGSGEQYF.

V and J are TRBV14 and TRBJ2-7; 7 bases match TRBD1. V lost 4 bases and J lost 3; bases outside the gene matches: 9. Germline V lookup: CDR1 SGHDN, CDR2 FVKESK. The CDR3 totals 15 residues. The CDR3 sequence: CASSLRDSPLYEQYF. The CDR3 region has the DNA TGTGCCAGCAGCCTCCGGGACAGTCCTCTCTACGAGCAGTACTTC. The full variable domain, completed using reference TRBV14 and TRBJ2-7, is EAGVTQFPSHSVIEKGQTVTLRCDPISGHDNLYWYRRVMGKEIKFLLHFVKESKQDESGMPNNRFLAERTGGTYSTLKVQPAELEDSGVYFCASSLRDSPLYEQYFGPGTRLTVT.

This clonotype was seen a few times. The rearrangement joins TRBV2 to TRBJ2-7; unclear D gene. The V and J ends lost 3 bases and 7 bases respectively, with 4 bases between them. There are 10 residues in the CDR3. Germline-derived CDR1 and CDR2 are SNHLY and FYNNEI. The CDR3 bases are TGTGCCAGCAGTGATCATGAGCAGTACTTC. Translation gives CASSDHEQYF.

V is TRBV5-1 and J is TRBJ1-6; the D is unclear. Trimming took 0 bases from V and 5 from J, leaving 9 bases between them. The CDR3 contains 15 residues. CDR1 is SGHRS, CDR2 YFSETQ, per germline. As DNA, the CDR3 is TGCGCCAGCAGCTTGGAACGAAACCATAATTCACCCCTCCACTTT. Encoded protein: CASSLERNHNSPLHF.

This clonotype has at least ten counts. V is TRBV29-1 and J is TRBJ2-1, with 9 bases identical to TRBD1. The junction had 8 bases not matched to a gene; V was cut back by 7 bases and J by 4 bases. CDR1 and CDR2 from the germline V gene are SQVTM and ANQGSEA. CDR3 length equals 14 residues. This CDR3 reads CSDGDRGVYNEQFF. The CDR3 nucleotides are TGCAGCGACGGCGACAGGGGGGTTTACAATGAGCAGTTCTTC.

The chain links TRBV28 to TRBJ2-7; D unclear. CDR1 MDHEN and CDR2 SYDVKM come from the germline V gene. V lost 6 bases and J 1 base, leaving 13 bases between the germline ends. This CDR3 comprises 14 residues. CDR3 in amino acids: CASSVLRVSYEQYF. Here the CDR3 DNA reads TGTGCCAGCAGCGTTTTACGGGTTTCCTACGAGCAGTACTTC. Full variable domain (missing parts from reference TRBV28 and TRBJ2-7): DVKVTQSSRYLVKRTGEKVFLECVQDMDHENMFWYRQDPGLGLRLIYFSYDVKMKEKGDIPEGYSVSREKKERFSLILESASTNQTSMYLCASSVLRVSYEQYFGPGTRLTVT.

In this sample, this clonotype turned up a few times. The CDR3 DNA reads TGTGCCAGCAGTCTTAGGGCACTAGCGCCCACGTCCAATGAGCAGTTCTTC. It specifies CASSLRALAPTSNEQFF. V usage is TRBV6-1 and J usage is TRBJ2-1; 7 nucleotides line up with TRBD2. CDR1 is MNHNS and CDR2 is SASEGT in the germline V gene. The CDR3 totals 17 residues. The J segment lost 6 bases and the V segment lost 5 bases, leaving 16 bases of the junction unmatched.

This clonotype turned up a few times. The rearrangement joins TRBV9 to TRBJ2-7, with TRBD1 as a possible D gene (6 bases). Trimming shortened V by 0 bases and J by 4 bases, and 11 bases separated the two germline ends. Germline V gene sequence: CDR1 SGDLS, CDR2 YYNGEE. This CDR3 is built from 14 residues. This CDR3 reads CASSVVAQGYEQYF. CDR3 in DNA: TGTGCCAGCAGCGTAGTTGCACAGGGTTACGAGCAGTACTTC. Full variable domain (outside the CDR3, taken from reference TRBV9 and TRBJ2-7): DSGVTQTPKHLITATGQRVTLRCSPRSGDLSVYWYQQSLDQGLQFLIQYYNGEERAKGNILERFSAQQFPDLHSELNLSSLELGDSALYFCASSVVAQGYEQYFGPGTRLTVT.

V is TRBV24-1 and J is TRBJ2-7, with D possibly TRBD1 on 5 matching bases. CDR3 size: 15 residues. Trimming removed 3 bases from V and 2 bases from J, with 13 bases in between. Germline V gene lookup returns CDR1 KGHDR and CDR2 SFDVKD. The CDR3 DNA follows: TGTGCCACCAGTGATCCCCTCAGGGAACCCTACGAGCAGTACTTC. Translating gives CATSDPLREPYEQYF.

This clonotype was observed a handful of times. J is TRBJ2-1 and V is TRBV30; a weak D match, TRBD1 (5 bases). The CDR3 spans 12 residues. Trimming cost V 5 bases and J 5 bases, with 10 bases left between them. Germline V gene data show CDR1 as GTSNPN and CDR2 as SVGIG (reference sequence). The CDR3 here is CAWLGADNEQFF. CDR3 bases: TGTGCCTGGTTAGGGGCTGACAATGAGCAGTTCTTC.

This clonotype was seen ten or more times. The chain employs TRBV5-1 and TRBJ2-3; D gene unclear. This CDR3 has 14 residues. Germline CDR1 and CDR2: SGHRS and YFSETQ. V lost 4 bases and J 3 bases, leaving 12 bases between the germline ends. As DNA, the CDR3 is TGCGCCAGCAGCGCACTGGGTGTAACAGATACGCAGTATTTT. Protein: CASSALGVTDTQYF.

V gene TRBV5-1 combines with J gene TRBJ1-1, with D perhaps TRBD1 (5 bases). The V gene's germline CDR1 is SGHRS and CDR2 YFSETQ. The CDR3 is made up of 15 amino acids. V was clipped by 0 bases and J by 4 bases, with 13 bases between them. CDR3 nucleotide sequence: TGCGCCAGCAGCTTGGGGCGACTAGGGGCCACTGAAGCTTTCTTT. This encodes CASSLGRLGATEAFF.

This clonotype has ten or more counts. This chain connects TRBV12-3 or TRBV12-4 to TRBJ2-5; TRBD2 agrees at 16 bases. This CDR3 is 17 amino acids long. Trimming took 5 bases from V and 4 from J; bases not matched to a gene: 7. CDR3 coding DNA: TGTGCCAGCAGTCGAACGGGACTAGCGGGAGGGCGAGAGACCCAGTACTTC. Its protein product is CASSRTGLAGGRETQYF.

This clonotype occurred many times. This chain connects TRBV30 to TRBJ2-7, with TRBD2 identical over 12 bases. This CDR3 comprises 12 residues. Germline CDR1 is GTSNPN and CDR2 is SVGIG (reference sequence). The trim removed 5 bases at V and 6 bases at J, leaving 2 bases unmatched. The CDR3 region has the DNA TGTGCCTGGGGACTAGCGGGACCCGAGCAGTACTTC. Translation: CAWGLAGPEQYF.

This clonotype was observed once. This chain joins TRBV20-1 and TRBJ2-7; D may be TRBD2 (6 bases). In germline, CDR1 is DFQATT, CDR2 SNEGSKA (reference sequence). The CDR3 spans 14 residues. Trimming took off 3 bases at V and 6 bases at J, with 18 bases between the two ends. CDR3: CSARNAVGSPEQYF. The CDR3 bases are TGCAGTGCTAGGAATGCAGTCGGGAGTCCCGAGCAGTACTTC.

This clonotype was seen only a few times. The V call is TRBV29-1, the J call TRBJ2-3; D is undetermined. This CDR3 has 14 amino acids. V was cut by 3 bases and J by 3 bases, with 13 bases left in between. From germline, CDR1 is SQVTM and CDR2 ANQGSEA. The CDR3 protein is CSVDEANATDTQYF. In DNA form, the CDR3 reads TGCAGCGTTGATGAGGCTAATGCGACAGATACGCAGTATTTT.

The sample holds a few counts of this clonotype. The V gene is TRBV6-1, the J gene TRBJ1-6, with unresolved D. Trimming stripped 1 base from V and 16 bases from J, with 14 bases between. Germline CDR1 and CDR2: MNHNS and SASEGT. The CDR3 has 13 residues. The CDR3 spells CASSEGVALRLHF. CDR3 sequence (DNA): TGTGCCAGCAGTGAAGGGGTGGCTCTAAGACTCCACTTT.

This clonotype has at least ten counts. The chain links TRBV11-1 to TRBJ2-5; D is uncertain. V gave up 0 bases and J gave up 2 bases, with 4 bases separating them. Germline-derived CDR1 and CDR2 are SGHAT and FQDESV (reference sequence). The CDR3 loop spans 13 amino acids. The CDR3, as DNA: TGTGCCAGCAGCTTAGCTTTTCAAGAGACCCAGTACTTC. As protein: CASSLAFQETQYF.

The genes are TRBV19 and TRBJ1-1; D perhaps matches TRBD1 (5 bases). Trimming shortened V by 5 bases and J by 0 bases, and 19 bases separated the two germline ends. Looked up from germline, CDR1 is LNHDA and CDR2 is SQIVND (reference sequence). The CDR3 contains 17 residues. CDR3 nucleotides: TGTGCCAGTAGTCCCCGAGGGAGGGGACGGATGAACACTGAAGCTTTCTTT. It codes for CASSPRGRGRMNTEAFF. The entire variable domain, with the rest obtained from reference TRBV19 and TRBJ1-1, is as follows: DGGITQSPKYLFRKEGQNVTLSCEQNLNHDAMYWYRQDPGQGLRLIYYSQIVNDFQKGDIAEGYSVSREKKESFPLTVTSAQKNPTAFYLCASSPRGRGRMNTEAFFGQGTRLTVV.

The rearrangement joins TRBV7-2 to TRBJ2-3; D perhaps matches TRBD2 (5 bases). Between the trimmed V and J ends, which lost 5 bases and 8 bases, there was a span of 11 bases. Germline V lookup: CDR1 SGHTA, CDR2 FQGNSA. The CDR3 runs 12 residues. CDR3 coding DNA: TGTGCCAGCAGCCCTTTTGGAGGTACGCAGTATTTT. It is translated as CASSPFGGTQYF.